These 19 T cell receptor beta chains came from one sample sequenced in a study of T-cell memory formation after mild COVID-19 (dated by TCRdb to about 2021). The library relied on 5' RACE. The listed sequencing device is Illumina NovaSeq 6000. TCRdb reworked the public reads: Q25 trimming with fastp, MiXCR clone assembly, productive beta chains retained. Here each entry gathers all rows of one CDR3 protein and keeps the most common genes and DNA. The sample contains 500,000 to 650,000 distinct CDR3 sequences, roughly 20% of them found a single time. About 8.2% of the sample is held by the ten biggest clonotypes. Sample: PBMCs or a T cell subset sorted from them (not recorded which). The source is an adult woman who had mild COVID-19 (a few samples of this study predate the infection). The sample titles of this study are shuffled in the database, so cell type and time point are left out; the donor was told from shared clones.

The sample holds a few counts of this clonotype. The rearrangement uses TRBV4-1 and TRBJ2-7; D unclear. With 4 bases removed from V and 1 base from J, the gap between germline ends came to 14 bases. CDR3 length: 15 residues. CDR1 is MGHRA, CDR2 YSYEKL, per germline. Written as DNA, the CDR3 is TGCGCCAGCAGCCCCCGCGGATCATGGTCCTACGAGCAGTACTTC. Translating gives CASSPRGSWSYEQYF.

This clonotype has more than one count but fewer than ten. V is TRBV2 and J is TRBJ1-1; TRBD1 might be the D (5 bases). The CDR3 covers 13 residues. Trimming left V 8 bases short and J 10 bases short, with 20 bases between. Germline CDR1 reads SNHLY; CDR2 reads FYNNEI. For the CDR3, the DNA is TGTGCCAGCCGAAGCACAGGTCTTGCGGTAGCTTTCTTT. Protein sequence: CASRSTGLAVAFF.

This clonotype was detected a few times. The V and J genes are TRBV12-3 or TRBV12-4 and TRBJ1-1; unclear D gene. The CDR3 length is 11 residues. V was cut by 3 bases and J by 8 bases, with 7 bases left in between. This chain's CDR3 is CASSFYVEAFF. Written as DNA, the CDR3 is TGTGCCAGCAGTTTTTATGTGGAAGCTTTCTTT.

This clonotype came up a few times. V is TRBV12-3 or TRBV12-4 and J is TRBJ1-4, with D perhaps matching TRBD1 (6 bases). Trimming took off 4 bases at V and 5 bases at J, with 17 bases between the two ends. CDR3 length equals 16 residues. CDR3 sequence reads: CASSWVMGQGNEKLFF. DNA of the CDR3: TGTGCCAGCAGTTGGGTAATGGGACAAGGCAATGAAAAACTGTTTTTT.

This clonotype came up a few times. The chain couples TRBV21-1 to TRBJ2-5. TRBV21-1 is recorded as a pseudogene. The CDR3 spans 10 residues. For the CDR3, the DNA is TGTGCCGAGTACCAAGAGACCCAGTACTTC. Protein sequence: CAEYQETQYF.

The gene calls are TRBV5-1 and TRBJ2-5; 9 nucleotides match TRBD2. CDR3 length: 15 residues. Germline V gene lookup returns CDR1 SGHRS and CDR2 YFSETQ. V lost 4 bases, J lost 4 bases, and 8 bases stayed unmatched. CDR3 in DNA: TGCGCCAGCAGCACAGGGACTAGCTTAGGAGAGACCCAGTACTTC. Translation gives CASSTGTSLGETQYF.

This clonotype was detected many times. The V and J genes are TRBV12-3 or TRBV12-4 and TRBJ2-7; 9 nucleotides line up with TRBD1. The CDR3 has 15 amino acids. The ends lost 5 bases at V and 1 base at J; junction bases unmatched: 6. CDR3 sequence (DNA): TGTGCCAGCAGTGCGACCGGGACAGGGTCCTACGAGCAGTACTTC. Its protein is CASSATGTGSYEQYF.

V gene TRBV9 combines with J gene TRBJ2-2; 12 bases map to TRBD1. J lost 6 bases, V lost 3 bases, and 6 bases had no gene match. The germline gives CDR1 SGDLS, CDR2 YYNGEE. This CDR3 region has 16 residues. The CDR3 DNA reads TGTGCCAGCAGCGACCGGGACAGGGGGCGGGCCGGGGAGCTGTTTTTT. It codes for CASSDRDRGRAGELFF.

The rearrangement joins TRBV6-1 to TRBJ1-5; D is uncertain. The germline CDR1 and CDR2 sequences are MNHNS and SASEGT. V lost 5 bases, J lost 11 bases, and 10 bases lay in between. CDR3 length equals 11 residues. This CDR3 reads CASSSPHAQHF. The CDR3 coding sequence is TGTGCCAGCAGTTCCCCCCATGCCCAGCATTTT.

The chain couples TRBV5-6 to TRBJ2-2; D tentatively fits TRBD1 or TRBD2 (6 bases each). Trimming pared 0 bases from V and 2 bases from J, leaving 11 bases between. Per germline, CDR1 SGHDT and CDR2 YYEEEE. The CDR3 is made up of 16 amino acids. For the CDR3, the DNA is TGTGCCAGCAGCTTGGGCGGGACACTAAACACCGGGGAGCTGTTTTTT. This sequence encodes CASSLGGTLNTGELFF.

This clonotype was found a few times. The chain employs TRBV19 and TRBJ2-5; no clear D gene. V was trimmed by 2 bases and J by 5 bases, leaving 18 bases between them. The CDR3 sequence is 16 residues long. The germline gives CDR1 LNHDA, CDR2 SQIVND (reference sequence). The CDR3 DNA reads TGTGCCAGTAGTATAACATCCACCCTGGGGATGGAGACCCAGTACTTC. Amino acid sequence: CASSITSTLGMETQYF.

The gene calls are TRBV6-5 and TRBJ2-7, with a weak D call TRBD1 (6 bases). CDR1 is MNHEY and CDR2 is SVGAGI in the germline V gene. The V end lost 6 bases, the J end lost 3 bases, and 15 bases lay between the germline ends. This CDR3 region has 14 residues. The DNA of the CDR3 is TGTGCCAGCAGACGACAGGCCCTGGGCTACGAGCAGTACTTC. It yields the protein CASRRQALGYEQYF.

This clonotype was detected a few times. The chain combines TRBV7-2 with TRBJ2-5; D unclear. V was cut by 1 base and J by 9 bases, with 9 bases left in between. This CDR3 has 12 amino acids. The germline V gene has CDR1 SGHTA and CDR2 FQGNSA. The CDR3 nucleotides are TGTGCCAGCAGCTTAGGCCCGGCCTCCCAGTACTTC. Protein: CASSLGPASQYF.

This chain uses TRBV2 with TRBJ2-2; D call uncertain. This CDR3 is built from 13 residues. From germline, CDR1 is SNHLY and CDR2 FYNNEI. The V end was cut by 1 base, the J end by 6 bases, with 6 bases between. This CDR3 reads CASSEDRAGELFF. The CDR3, as DNA: TGTGCCAGCAGTGAAGACCGGGCCGGGGAGCTGTTTTTT.

CDR3: CASSSRHGGIGELFF. Here the CDR3 DNA reads TGTGCCAGCAGCTCCCGGCACGGCGGGATCGGGGAGCTGTTTTTT. The V and J genes are TRBV4-2 and TRBJ2-2; D possibly corresponds to TRBD2 (6 bases). This CDR3 is built from 15 residues. The germline V gene has CDR1 LGHNA and CDR2 YNFKEQ. The V and J ends lost 5 bases and 7 bases respectively, with 17 bases between them.

J is TRBJ2-1 and V is TRBV24-1; weak D call: TRBD1 (6 bases). Germline V lookup: CDR1 KGHDR, CDR2 SFDVKD. Trimming took off 5 bases at V and 10 bases at J, with 17 bases between the two ends. The CDR3 has 14 residues. CDR3: CATSVLSQGSEQFF. Written as DNA, the CDR3 is TGTGCCACCAGTGTTCTATCACAGGGTTCCGAGCAGTTCTTC.

The chain carries TRBV7-9 and TRBJ2-5; D might be TRBD2 (6 bases). Trimming shortened V by 4 bases and J by 5 bases, and 14 bases separated the two germline ends. Germline V CDR1 and CDR2: SEHNR, FQNEAQ (reference sequence). CDR3 length: 14 amino acids. Here the CDR3 reads CASSSRGGLETQYF. CDR3 nucleotides: TGTGCCAGCAGCTCGCGCGGAGGGCTCGAGACCCAGTACTTC.

The CDR3 DNA reads as TGCAGTGCTAGGGACAGGGCCGGTGGGCCCCAGCATTTT. Its translation is CSARDRAGGPQHF. This rearrangement joins TRBV20-1 to TRBJ1-5; 8 bases map to TRBD1. The CDR3 has 13 residues. Germline V gene lookup returns CDR1 DFQATT and CDR2 SNEGSKA (reference sequence). The junction had 7 bases not matched to a gene; V was cut back by 3 bases and J by 9 bases.

The J gene is TRBJ1-6, the V gene TRBV4-1; TRBD1 matches at 9 bases. The CDR3 runs 17 residues. J lost 7 bases, V lost 3 bases, and 10 bases had no gene match. The germline V gene encodes CDR1 MGHRA and CDR2 YSYEKL. This chain's CDR3 is CASSQLLLGQGNSPLHF. In DNA form, the CDR3 reads TGCGCCAGCAGCCAGCTCCTTTTAGGACAGGGGAATTCACCCCTCCACTTT.